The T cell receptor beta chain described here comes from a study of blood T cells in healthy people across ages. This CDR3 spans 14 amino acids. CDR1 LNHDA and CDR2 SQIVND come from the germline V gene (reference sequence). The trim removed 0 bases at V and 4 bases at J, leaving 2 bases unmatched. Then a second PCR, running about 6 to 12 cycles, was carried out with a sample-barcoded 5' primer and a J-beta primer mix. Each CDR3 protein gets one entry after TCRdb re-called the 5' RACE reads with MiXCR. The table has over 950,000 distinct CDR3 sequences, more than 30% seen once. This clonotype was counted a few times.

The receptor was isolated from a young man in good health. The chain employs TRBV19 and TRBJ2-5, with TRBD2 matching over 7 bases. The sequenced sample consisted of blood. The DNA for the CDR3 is TGTGCCAGTAGTATAGAGCTAGCGGCAGAGACCCAGTACTTC. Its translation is CASSIELAAETQYF.